This TCR beta chain came from a study of T-cell memory formation after mild COVID-19. The wider study: The two donors had largely donor-specific TCR clusters. Study findings and constraints: While clones contracting from day 15 to 85 were balanced between CD4 and CD8, later expanders leaned CD4+.

The V end was cut by 3 bases, the J end by 1 base, with 15 bases between. The germline CDR1 and CDR2 sequences are SGHRS and YFSETQ. The CDR3 loop spans 16 amino acids. From the 5' RACE reads, TCRdb called clonotypes with MiXCR, one entry per CDR3 protein. The sample includes 470,000 or so distinct CDR3 sequences, nearly 25% of them seen just once. With regard to this clonotype: Its target is not known.

The receptor comes from an adult woman who had mild COVID-19 (a few samples of this study predate the infection). Cell type and time point are not known. The V call is TRBV5-1, the J call TRBJ2-3; D possibly corresponds to TRBD1 (5 bases). The sequenced material came from PBMCs or a T cell subset sorted from them (not recorded which). In nucleotides, the CDR3 is TGCGCCAGCAGCTGGAGCCAGGGTACCGGCACAGATACGCAGTATTTT. Its translation: CASSWSQGTGTDTQYF.